This entry describes one T cell receptor beta chain. Its specificity is unknown. These data come from a study of T cells in Graves' hyperthyroidism and ophthalmopathy. In the study overall: Peripheral blood was obtained at initial diagnosis, preceding any treatment. Regarding the study as a whole: Blood also showed most of the thyroid clonotypes that were expanded above 0.001. In the analysis, a 13 V-J model separated ophthalmopathy from stable hyperthyroidism.

Using RNA transcripts as the source, TCR beta CDR3 regions were amplified. During a first-round RT-PCR of the TCR CDR3, the HTBI primer set was used. Via MiXCR, TCRdb re-called the multiplex PCR reads, giving one row per CDR3 protein. The table includes over 700,000 distinct CDR3 sequences, more than 30% detected once. It was uncontrolled infection, other autoimmune disease, pregnancy or lactation that excluded patients. The origin of this receptor is a man aged 18 to 30 with Graves' hyperthyroidism. Sequencing was performed on blood.

CDR3 protein: CSVAPGAGAYGYTF. The CDR3 nucleotides read TGCAGCGTTGCCCCCGGGGCGGGGGCCTATGGCTACACCTTC. V and J are TRBV29-1 and TRBJ1-2; a possible D gene is TRBD1 (6 bases). V dropped 4 bases and J dropped 4 bases, with 16 bases sitting between them. The germline V gene has CDR1 SQVTM and CDR2 ANQGSEA. CDR3 length: 14 residues.